Listed below are T cell receptor beta chains from one sample, sequenced in a study of CD8+CD57+ T cells in acquired aplastic anemia. Each CDR3 protein is one row after TCRdb ran MiXCR on the reads. The repertoire consists of over 15,000 distinct CDR3 sequences, with around two fifths occurring once and the leading ten covering approximately 86%. The specimen was CD8+CD57+ T cells sorted from PBMCs. These receptors were collected from a human donor with aplastic anemia. Both conserved end residues are part of each CDR3. D genes are given only for firm matches. Size is omitted from some rows. Given values are once, few, many or a class for expanded clones.

TRBV11-1	TRBJ1-6	TRBD1	-	CASSLERGLSYSPLHF	TGTGCCAGCAGCTTAGAAAGGGGGCTCTCCTATTCACCCCTCCACTTT
TRBV5-6	TRBJ2-7	TRBD1	few	CASSLGQGAYEQYF	TGTGCCAGCAGCTTGGGACAGGGGGCCTACGAGCAGTACTTC
TRBV24-1	TRBJ2-7	-	-	CATSEPRGSSYEQYF	TGTGCCACCAGTGAACCTCGGGGCAGCTCCTACGAGCAGTACTTC
TRBV20-1	TRBJ2-7	TRBD1	few	CSAETGTGGSYEQYF	TGCAGTGCTGAGACGGGGACAGGGGGGTCCTACGAGCAGTACTTC
TRBV20-1	TRBJ2-1	-	-	CSARDDRYSEQFF	TGCAGTGCTAGAGACGACAGATACAGTGAGCAGTTCTTC
TRBV5-1	TRBJ1-2	-	few	CASSLNTMNYGYTF	TGCGCCAGCAGCTTGAACACCATGAACTATGGCTACACCTTC
TRBV12-3/TRBV12-4	TRBJ2-7	-	-	CASSLGDPIYEQYF	TGTGCCAGCAGTTTGGGGGACCCTATCTACGAGCAGTACTTC
TRBV6-1	TRBJ2-7	TRBD1	many	CASSEGGTGTYEQYF	TGTGCCAGCAGTGAAGGCGGGACAGGTACCTACGAGCAGTACTTC
TRBV2	TRBJ1-5	-	few	CASSAVAGNQPQHF	TGTGCCAGCAGTGCCGTGGCGGGGAATCAGCCCCAGCATTTT
TRBV7-3	TRBJ2-5	-	few	CASSLMQGQETQYF	TGTGCCAGCAGCTTAATGCAGGGGCAAGAGACCCAGTACTTC
TRBV10-1	TRBJ2-1	-	few	CASSESSGLGNEQFF	TGCGCCAGCAGTGAGTCTTCGGGACTGGGGAATGAGCAGTTCTTC
TRBV5-1	TRBJ1-3	-	few	CASSSGESGNTIYF	TGCGCCAGCAGCTCGGGCGAATCTGGAAACACCATATATTTT
TRBV9	TRBJ2-1	-	few	CASSSPGTGYNEQFF	TGTGCCAGCAGCAGCCCCGGGACTGGATACAATGAGCAGTTCTTC
TRBV20-1	TRBJ1-4	-	many	CSASRPGWGEKLFF	TGCAGTGCTAGTCGCCCAGGATGGGGTGAAAAACTGTTTTTT
TRBV15	TRBJ2-1	TRBD2	-	CATSSSRSGLASEQFF	TGTGCCACCAGCAGCTCCAGGTCGGGACTAGCGAGTGAGCAGTTCTTC
TRBV19	TRBJ2-3	TRBD2	-	CASSISFASGIMEVDEQYF	TGTGCCAGTAGTATAAGTTTCGCTAGCGGCATAATGGAAGTAGATGAGCAGTATTTT
TRBV2	TRBJ2-7	-	-	CAGGLRTAVYF	TGTGCCGGCGGACTTCGGACAGCAGTGTACTTC
TRBV7-8	TRBJ2-5	-	-	CASSSARLGLTQETQYF	TGTGCCAGCAGCTCCGCCCGTCTTGGACTGACACAAGAGACCCAGTACTTC
TRBV19	TRBJ1-4	-	-	CASSPSRRQGEKLFF	TGTGCCAGTAGTCCTTCCCGAAGGCAAGGTGAAAAACTGTTTTTT
TRBV29-1	TRBJ1-2	TRBD1	-	CSVRSGQGRGYTF	TGCAGCGTCCGATCTGGACAGGGAAGGGGCTACACCTTC
TRBV3-1	TRBJ1-1	-	-	CASSQGGMNTEAFF	TGTGCCAGCAGCCAAGGGGGGATGAACACTGAAGCTTTCTTT
TRBV12-3/TRBV12-4	TRBJ1-6	TRBD1	many	CASSLGQGSSPLHF	TGTGCCAGCAGTTTAGGACAGGGGAGTTCACCCCTCCACTTT